These T cell receptor beta chains were read from a single sample in a study of T cells in Graves' hyperthyroidism and ophthalmopathy. TCRdb fed the multiplex PCR reads into MiXCR, producing one record per CDR3 protein. The sample lists approximately 350,000 distinct CDR3 sequences, about 16% occurring once. Sequenced input: blood. These receptors were obtained from an older woman with Graves' ophthalmopathy. CDR3s include the opening cysteine and the closing phenylalanine or tryptophan. Fields, in order: J gene, D gene, V gene, clone size, CDR3 DNA, CDR3 protein. The D gene is left open where the match is weak. Expanded clones get a size class; other rows say once, few or many, or leave the size out.

TRBJ2-3 | - | TRBV3-1 | many | TGTGCCAGCAGCCAAGTCGCTAGCGGCACAGATACGCAGTATTTT | CASSQVASGTDTQYF
TRBJ1-6 | - | TRBV28 | few | TGTGCCAGCAGCTTAACAGGCCAAGGATCACCCCTCCACTTT | CASSLTGQGSPLHF
TRBJ1-2 | - | TRBV30 | - | TGTGCCTGGAGTGTTGAACAGGCCGCGGGCTACACCTTC | CAWSVEQAAGYTF
TRBJ1-1 | TRBD1 | TRBV7-9 | many | TGTGCCAGCAGCCAGACACCTTCAGGGGGCACTGAAGCTTTCTTT | CASSQTPSGGTEAFF
TRBJ1-2 | - | TRBV3-1 | many | TGTGCCAGCAGCCAAGAGCTTACAGGGTCCGGAGGCTACACCTTC | CASSQELTGSGGYTF
TRBJ2-1 | TRBD1 | TRBV28 | many | TGTGCCAGCAGACTGAGGACAGGGAGCGATGAGCAGTTCTTC | CASRLRTGSDEQFF
TRBJ2-7 | - | TRBV27 | few | TGTGCCAGCAGGGATACAGAGAACTACGAGCAGTACTTC | CASRDTENYEQYF
TRBJ2-1 | - | TRBV24-1 | many | TGTGCCACCAGTGATGGGGGTGGATGGAATGAGCAGTTCTTC | CATSDGGGWNEQFF
TRBJ2-6 | - | TRBV4-1 | many | TGCGCCAGCAGCCAAGATCGGGCCAACGTCCTGACTTTC | CASSQDRANVLTF
TRBJ1-2 | - | TRBV12-3/TRBV12-4 | - | TGTGCCAGCAGCCCCGGACAGTATGGCTACACCTTC | CASSPGQYGYTF
TRBJ2-7 | - | TRBV7-3 | many | TGTGCCAGCAGCTTACTTGGACAGGTGCGGGAAGAGCAGTACTTC | CASSLLGQVREEQYF
TRBJ2-3 | - | TRBV24-1 | few | TGTGCCACCAGTGATTTCCTCGACGGAGATACGCAGTATTTT | CATSDFLDGDTQYF
TRBJ2-7 | TRBD2 | TRBV28 | many | TGTGCCAGCACCGAGCGGGAAATTCTCTACGAGCAGTACTTC | CASTEREILYEQYF
TRBJ1-1 | TRBD1 | TRBV9 | - | TGTGCCAGCAGCGTAGGGACAGGAGCGGTCGTCACTGAAGCTTTCTTT | CASSVGTGAVVTEAFF
TRBJ2-2 | TRBD1 | TRBV7-2 | many | TGTGCCAGCAGCAAGACAGGGGTGAACACCGGGGAGCTGTTTTTT | CASSKTGVNTGELFF
TRBJ1-5 | - | TRBV28 | many | TGTGCCAGCAGTTTTGGAGGGGGAAGGAATCAGCCCCAGCATTTT | CASSFGGGRNQPQHF
TRBJ1-5 | - | TRBV5-1 | many | TGCGCCAGCAGCTTGGGACAGGACAATCAGCCCCAGCATTTT | CASSLGQDNQPQHF
TRBJ1-2 | - | TRBV3-1 | many | TGTGCCAGCAGCGATCAAGGGGGTTTCTATGGCTACACCTTC | CASSDQGGFYGYTF
TRBJ2-3 | TRBD2 | TRBV6-5 | - | TGTGCCAGCAGTTACCCCCCCCTGACTAGCGGGAGGGGGGTCACAGATACGCAGTATTTT | CASSYPPLTSGRGVTDTQYF
TRBJ2-7 | - | TRBV28 | many | TGTGCCAGCAGGGAACGGGGCTCCTTCAACGAGCAGTACTTC | CASRERGSFNEQYF
TRBJ2-1 | - | TRBV6-1 | - | TGTGCCAGCAGTTCTCCAGGGGAGGTCGCCTACAATGAGCAGTTCTTC | CASSSPGEVAYNEQFF
TRBJ1-1 | - | TRBV7-9 | - | TGTGCCTGCAGCCTACTAGGGGCTGAAGCTTTCTTT | CACSLLGAEAFF
TRBJ2-2 | - | TRBV9 | few | TGTGCCAGCAGCGTACACAGGGTCGACACCGGGGAGCTGTTTTTT | CASSVHRVDTGELFF
TRBJ2-3 | TRBD1 | TRBV15 | many | TGTGCCACCAGCACCAGGGACAGGCGGCTAGATACGCAGTATTTT | CATSTRDRRLDTQYF
TRBJ2-7 | TRBD2 | TRBV28 | many | TGTGCCACCTCAACCGGGACTAGCGTATATGCGCAGTACTTC | CATSTGTSVYAQYF
TRBJ2-3 | - | TRBV2 | many | TGTGCCAGCAGGAAGCCAGATACGCAGTATTTT | CASRKPDTQYF
TRBJ2-5 | TRBD2 | TRBV28 | many | TGTGCCAGCAGCCACGGGGGGGCAGAGACCCAGTACTTC | CASSHGGAETQYF
TRBJ2-1 | TRBD2 | TRBV20-1 | many | TGCAGTGCTCTCTTACAGCGGGAGGCCTACAATGAGCAGTTCTTC | CSALLQREAYNEQFF
TRBJ2-7 | TRBD2 | TRBV7-2 | many | TGTGCCAGCAGCTTCCAGCGGGGGTTCTACGAGCAGTACTTC | CASSFQRGFYEQYF